This T cell receptor beta chain was profiled in a study of graft-versus-host responses after intestinal transplantation. Across the whole study: Every one of the recipients received anti-thymocyte globulin induction and afterwards took tacrolimus and steroids for around three years.

To release intraepithelial and lamina propria lymphocytes, the graft tissue was processed. Study outcomes and limitations: GvH clones detected in recipient marrow included some appearing first in ileum or blood.

The CDR3 is 13 residues long. Trimming removed 0 bases at V and 4 bases at J, with 8 bases between. The germline CDR1 and CDR2 sequences are SGHDT and YYEEEE. Sequencing was performed with immunoSEQ multiplex PCR; in TCRdb, only in-frame clones are kept and a portion is missing. The sample contains approximately 14,000 clones, 65% to 70% of which appear only once. This clone was counted only a few times. The antigen is not known. The sample consisted of ileum tissue, taken around 94 weeks after intestinal transplantation. This chain uses TRBV5-6 with TRBJ2-7; D ambiguous. This clonotype originated in a human patient who received an intestinal transplant, so some T cells may come from the graft donor. The CDR3 reads CASSLGYPYEQYF. The CDR3 region has the DNA TGTGCCAGCAGCTTGGGCTACCCTTACGAGCAGTACTTC.